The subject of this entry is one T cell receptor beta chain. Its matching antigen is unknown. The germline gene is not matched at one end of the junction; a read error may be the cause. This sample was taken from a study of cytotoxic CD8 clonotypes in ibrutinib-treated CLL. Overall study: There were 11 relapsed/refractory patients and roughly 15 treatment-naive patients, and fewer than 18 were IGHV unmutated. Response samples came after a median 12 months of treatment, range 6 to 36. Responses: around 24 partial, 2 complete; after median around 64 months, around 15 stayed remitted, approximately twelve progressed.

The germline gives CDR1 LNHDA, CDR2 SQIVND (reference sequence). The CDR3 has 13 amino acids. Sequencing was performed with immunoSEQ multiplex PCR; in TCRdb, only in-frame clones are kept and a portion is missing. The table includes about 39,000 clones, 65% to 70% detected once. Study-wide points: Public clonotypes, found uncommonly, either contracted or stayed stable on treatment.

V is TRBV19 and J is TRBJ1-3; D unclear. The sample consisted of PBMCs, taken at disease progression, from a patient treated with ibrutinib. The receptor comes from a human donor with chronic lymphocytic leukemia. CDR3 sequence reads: CASSISSGNTIYF. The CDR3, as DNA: TGTGCCAGCAGTATTAGCTCTGGAAACACCATATATTTT.